This T cell receptor (beta chain) was captured in a study of blood T cell repertoires in COVID-19. CDR3 length: 14 residues. From germline, CDR1 is SGDLS and CDR2 YYNGEE. Trimming took 0 bases from V and 1 from J, leaving 8 bases between them. Assay: immunoSEQ multiplex PCR; the TCRdb copy retains only in-frame clones and omits some. The repertoire holds roughly 100,000 clones, nearly 90% seen once, with approximately 3% in the top ten. The rearrangement uses TRBV9 and TRBJ2-7; D possibly corresponds to TRBD1 (5 bases). This receptor was identified in a man between 45 and 60 years old in a cohort sampled during active COVID-19. Sequencing was performed on peripheral blood. CDR3 sequence reads: CASSVAGQSYEQYF. CDR3 nucleotide sequence: TGTGCCAGCAGCGTAGCAGGGCAGTCCTACGAGCAGTACTTC.